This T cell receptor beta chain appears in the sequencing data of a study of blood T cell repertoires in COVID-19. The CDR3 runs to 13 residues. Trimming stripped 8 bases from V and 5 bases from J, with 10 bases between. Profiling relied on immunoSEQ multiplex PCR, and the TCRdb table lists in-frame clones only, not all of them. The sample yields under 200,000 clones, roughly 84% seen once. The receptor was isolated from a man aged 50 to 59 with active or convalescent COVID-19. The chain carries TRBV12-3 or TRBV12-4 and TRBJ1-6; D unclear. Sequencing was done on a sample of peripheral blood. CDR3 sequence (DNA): TGTGCCAGCTCCCAGATTAATAATTCACCCCTCCACTTT. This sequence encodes CASSQINNSPLHF.